This TCR beta chain was identified during a study of shared clonotypes between healthy human individuals (TCRdb year 2020). Describing the broader study: A couple of women and a few men aged 18 to 49 years were included in the cohort. Each donor's leukapheresis produced roughly between roughly 0.85 and 10 billion PBMCs. Different laboratories and diverse techniques were used to prepare libraries and sequence TCR repertoires, to increase sequencing depth and limit assay-specific biases. For each donor, three plates each were used for CD4 naive and CD4 memory, two plates were used for CD8 naive, and one plate was used for CD8 memory. Blood TCR repertoires of four to six healthy adults were deeply sequenced to estimate repertoire size and the extent of clonotype sharing between individuals. Findings and caveats that apply to the study as a whole: Because the study included a small number of donors, the genetic and exposure-history diversity represented was limited. About 5% of naive CD4, more than 3% of naive CD8, around 2.3% of memory CD4, and over 0.35% of memory CD8 clonotypes were shared across a few donors. Naive subsets generally had larger estimated clonotype richness than memory subsets. Pairwise subsampling led to the expectation that sequencing depth would affect the degree of clonotype sharing among donors. Higher generation probabilities were observed for clonotypes shared by all four sorted-subset donors than for non-shared clonotypes. Incomplete sequencing was indicated by rarefaction of sorted-subset datasets, despite the large sequencing depth. Sampling was restricted to blood, and TCR repertoires in tissues likely differ from the TCR repertoires found in blood.

Of note for this clone: It lacks a known antigen. Within one base of it there is no much larger clone, and no base qualities were kept.

For the CD8 naive samples, CD45RO-negative cells were positively selected for CCR7, yielding a CD45RA+CCR7+ population from which TemRA cells were excluded. The donors were healthy, HIV-negative adults who had no recently reported acute infections or vaccinations. Every donor was a Caucasian adult residing in Nashville, Tennessee, USA. Blood was collected by leukapheresis, and PBMCs were isolated by Ficoll-Histopaque density gradient centrifugation and then cryopreserved in liquid nitrogen vapor phase. Purity and quantity of every magnetically sorted T cell population were checked by analytical flow cytometry. Genomic DNA was isolated from every sorted fraction and measured by UV absorbance on a Nanodrop 2000c. Using the deep immunoSEQ assay, multiplex PCR amplified TCR CDR3 regions from genomic DNA. For each cell subset, the extracted genomic DNA was distributed evenly across all wells of several immunoSEQ 96-well plates, and each plate served as one replicate. For sorted subsets, about 0.2 ug genomic DNA, equal to about 30,000 T cell genomes, was loaded into each replicate PCR. Purified libraries were measured with a Qubit 3.0 fluorometer, size-checked on a Bioanalyzer 2100, and measured again with the KAPA Library Quantification kit. Each immunoSEQ 96-well plate was sequenced on its own single-read 150-cycle Illumina NextSeq 550 flow cell. In the source study's methods: Because the immunoSEQ output held only junctional sequences and lacked quality scores, the filtering could not match the filtering applied to full-length reads. Sequences were annotated with PyIR, a Python wrapper for IgBLAST v1.9, and V/J genes and CDR3 were assigned using IMGT germline references. Reads were filtered out if the reads had weak V/J assignments (E-value above 1e-6), no CDR3, stop codons, out-of-frame junctions, or ambiguous translated residues. V3J clonotypes were defined as sequences sharing the same inferred V gene, J gene, and CDR3 amino acid sequence. To compute the percentage overlap between repertoires, the number of shared unique clonotypes was divided by the size of the smaller repertoire. RTK rarefaction, the Chao1 estimator, and Recon v2.1 estimates of unobserved clonotypes were used to assess repertoire richness. For all TCRbeta clonotypes obtained by the gDNA method from a handful of donors, generation probabilities were computed with OLGA. TCRdb mirrors the immuneACCESS table, restricted to in-frame sequences. Some clones are absent from its copies; in checked studies, under half trace to an unresolved V gene, and the reason for the others is unknown. The DNA gave D and trimming, while V, J and clone size come from that table. The sample includes millions of clones, with about 95% observed a single time. The ten largest clones represent 0.85% to 1.3% of the sample.

The origin of this receptor is a man between 18 and 35 years old in good health. Sequenced: naive CD8+ T cells sorted from blood. The cell subset or site label corresponds to: CD45RA+CCR7+.

The sequenced DNA: TGCGCCAGCAGCTTGGCCGGCCTCCACAATGAGCAGTTCTTC. Its coded protein is CASSLAGLHNEQFF. This chain is built from TRBV5-1 and TRBJ2-1; the D segment cannot be called with confidence. Reading the germline V gene gives CDR1 SGHRS and CDR2 YFSETQ. The cysteine opens and the phenylalanine closes a CDR3 of 14 amino acids. Of the read, only the CDR3 DNA is kept; its 42 bases are in frame from base 1. The trim is 0 bases for V and 5 bases for J, with a gap of 9 bases between the germline ends.